A single sample is the source of the 17 T cell receptor beta chains below, sequenced in a study of CD4 T cells in relation to SARS-CoV-2 and coronaviruses. Antigens for these TCRs are unknown. Before the COVID-19 pandemic, during about 2010-2019, CD4+ T cells were taken from unexposed donors. CD4+ T cells were isolated from the cells after more than nine days of culture. Libraries were prepared by immunoSEQ multiplex PCR; TCRdb keeps only in-frame clonotypes and omits some of them. The sample lists about 25,000 clones; 65% to 85% were seen once. The sample comprised CD4+ T cells from PBMCs, cultured in vitro. The source of these receptors is a human donor in good health.

V gene TRBV7-3 combines with J gene TRBJ1-2; 7 nucleotides match TRBD1. V lost 4 bases, J lost 7 bases, and 9 bases stayed unmatched. Germline V lookup: CDR1 SGHTA, CDR2 FQGTGA. The CDR3 runs 14 residues. CDR3 nucleotides: TGTGCCAGCAGCTCGCCCGACAGGGAACGTGGCTACACCTTC. Residues: CASSSPDRERGYTF.

V gene TRBV6-2 or TRBV6-3 combines with J gene TRBJ1-1; 7 bases are a match to TRBD1. The CDR3 is made up of 14 amino acids. Trimming cost V 5 bases and J 6 bases; bases outside gene matches: 9. Germline V gene data show CDR1 as MNHEY and CDR2 as SVGEGT. The CDR3 spells CASSQGGALSEAFF. Written as DNA, the CDR3 is TGTGCCAGCAGTCAGGGGGGGGCGCTGTCTGAAGCTTTCTTT.

The chain recombines TRBV6-5 with TRBJ2-1; TRBD2 matches 9 bases. This CDR3 is built from 15 residues. The V gene's germline CDR1 is MNHEY and CDR2 SVGAGI. The trim removed 7 bases at V and 1 base at J, leaving 5 bases unmatched. In nucleotides, the CDR3 is TGTGCCAGCACACCAGCGGGGGGTTCCTACAATGAGCAGTTCTTC. Translated, it gives CASTPAGGSYNEQFF.

This sequence joins TRBV29-1 and TRBJ1-1, with TRBD1 identical over 8 bases. CDR3 length equals 15 residues. Trimming at V came to 0 bases and at J to 11 bases, leaving 14 bases not matched to a gene. Germline V CDR1 and CDR2: SQVTM, ANQGSEA. This chain's CDR3 is CSVEDLSPTGVLAFF. For the CDR3, the DNA is TGCAGCGTTGAAGACCTCTCCCCGACAGGGGTTTTGGCTTTCTTT.

This clone qualifies as large. The chain uses TRBV21-1 and TRBJ2-7; the DNA was not compared with TRBD2, the D call given in the table. TRBV21-1 is a listed pseudogene. The CDR3 extends over 11 amino acids. CDR3 DNA: TGTGCCAGCAGCAAAGTAGGGACTAGCGACTTC. It specifies CASSKVGTSDF.

The chain joins TRBV6-2 or TRBV6-3 to TRBJ2-7; tentatively, D is TRBD1 (6 bases). The V and J ends lost 4 bases and 3 bases respectively, with 13 bases between them. CDR3 size: 14 residues. CDR1 and CDR2 from the germline V gene are MNHEY and SVGEGT. In DNA, the CDR3 is TGTGCCAGCAGTTTGGGGGACATCGGCTACGAGCAGTACTTC. Its protein is CASSLGDIGYEQYF.

The chain recombines TRBV7-9 with TRBJ1-6, with D uncertain. V lost 1 base and J lost 6, with 10 bases in between. CDR3 length: 15 residues. Germline CDR1 and CDR2: SEHNR and FQNEAQ (reference sequence). Written as DNA, the CDR3 is TGTGCCAGCAGCTTAGGCCCGGGCCCTAATTCACCCCTCCACTTT. Translating gives CASSLGPGPNSPLHF.

The chain employs TRBV3-1 (or the pseudogene TRBV3-2) and TRBJ2-7; the D gene could be TRBD1 or TRBD2 (5 bases each). The CDR3 is 13 residues long. V dropped 4 bases and J dropped 3 bases, with 10 bases sitting between them. Germline V gene lookup returns CDR1 LGHDT and CDR2 YNNKEL (reference sequence). CDR3 residues: CASSLGRGYEQYF. DNA of the CDR3: TGTGCCAGCAGCCTGGGACGGGGCTACGAGCAGTACTTC.

The V call is TRBV3-1 (or the pseudogene TRBV3-2), the J call TRBJ1-1; TRBD1 is a possible D gene (6 bases). The CDR3 has 16 residues. Trimming took off 5 bases at V and 8 bases at J, with 24 bases between the two ends. Germline assignment: CDR1 LGHDT and CDR2 YNNKEL (reference sequence). The CDR3 sequence is CASSVRWQGPQGEAFF. Here the CDR3 DNA reads TGTGCCAGCAGCGTTCGCTGGCAGGGGCCTCAGGGGGAAGCTTTCTTT.

The chain uses TRBV10-2 and TRBJ2-5, with 13 bases aligning to TRBD2. This CDR3 contains 16 residues. The germline gives CDR1 WSHSY, CDR2 SAAADI. The junction had 9 bases not matched to a gene; V was cut back by 6 bases and J by 5 bases. The CDR3 DNA reads TGCGCCAGCAGAGCTCGACTAGCGGGGGGTGGGGAGACCCAGTACTTC. Translation: CASRARLAGGGETQYF.

The table lists this clone with a count of one. The chain joins TRBV9 to TRBJ2-3; tentatively, D is TRBD1 (6 bases). V was shortened by 0 bases and J by 4 bases, with 15 bases between the two germline ends. CDR3 length: 16 residues. Germline V gene data show CDR1 as SGDLS and CDR2 as YYNGEE. The CDR3 coding sequence is TGTGCCAGCAGCGTAGGAGGGGGAGAGGGGTCAGATACGCAGTATTTT. Translation gives CASSVGGGEGSDTQYF.

The chain couples TRBV4-3 to TRBJ1-1, with 7 bases fitting TRBD1. V dropped 4 bases and J dropped 5; count of bases not matched to a gene: 7. This CDR3 has 14 residues. Looked up from germline, CDR1 is LGHNA and CDR2 is YSLEER. CDR3 DNA: TGCGCCAGCAGCCCGACAGGGCCGGGGACTGAAGCTTTCTTT. It translates to CASSPTGPGTEAFF.

The rearrangement links TRBV10-3 to TRBJ2-7; TRBD1 might be the D (6 bases). The V and J ends lost 3 bases and 2 bases respectively, with 14 bases between them. CDR1 and CDR2 (germline): ENHRY, SYGVKD. The CDR3 is made up of 15 amino acids. The CDR3 DNA is TGTGCCATCAGTGACCCAGGGGTGGTTACCTACGAGCAGTACTTC. Its translation: CAISDPGVVTYEQYF.

The V and J genes are TRBV6-5 and TRBJ1-2; no clear D gene. CDR1 is MNHEY, CDR2 SVGAGI, per germline. The CDR3 loop spans 15 amino acids. V was clipped by 3 bases and J by 4 bases, with 15 bases between them. The CDR3 spells CASSYGRSHPYGYTF. CDR3 DNA: TGTGCCAGCAGTTATGGACGCTCACATCCCTATGGCTACACCTTC.

The chain couples TRBV7-9 to TRBJ2-3; the D is unclear. The CDR3 runs 12 residues. V was trimmed by 4 bases and J by 6 bases, leaving 8 bases between them. The germline CDR1 and CDR2 sequences are SEHNR and FQNEAQ (reference sequence). CDR3 nucleotides: TGTGCCAGCAGCTCCCCGGATGATACGCAGTATTTT. Translated, it gives CASSSPDDTQYF.

This clone is a singleton in its sample. The CDR3 spells CASSYLQGKGQETQYF. The CDR3 DNA reads TGTGCCAGCAGTTACCTGCAGGGGAAGGGACAAGAGACCCAGTACTTC. This rearrangement joins TRBV6-5 to TRBJ2-5, with D tentatively TRBD1 (6 bases). The germline CDR1 and CDR2 sequences are MNHEY and SVGAGI. The CDR3 is made up of 16 amino acids. V lost 2 bases to trimming and J lost 2 bases, with 15 bases between them.

This chain connects TRBV5-1 to TRBJ1-2; D remains ambiguous. Germline V gene data show CDR1 as SGHRS and CDR2 as YFSETQ. The CDR3 is made up of 14 amino acids. The ends were cut back, 1 base at V and 7 bases at J, with 14 bases in the middle. CDR3 loop: CASSLTQSAGGYTF. CDR3 DNA sequence: TGCGCCAGCAGCTTGACCCAGTCCGCGGGTGGCTACACCTTC.